A selection of T cell receptor beta chains follows, all from one sample in a study of T cells in Graves' hyperthyroidism and ophthalmopathy. TCRdb redid the calling of the multiplex PCR reads with MiXCR, one entry per CDR3 protein. Among a few hundred thousand distinct CDR3 sequences listed, roughly 17% were seen once. Sequenced input: blood. These TCRs come from a woman younger than 30 with Graves' ophthalmopathy. CDR3s include the opening cysteine and the closing phenylalanine or tryptophan. Each record gives: J gene, V gene, clone size, D gene, CDR3 DNA, CDR3 protein. The D gene is left open where the match is weak. Size tells how often a clone was seen (once, few, many) or the class of an expanded clone, and some rows leave it out.

TRBJ2-6 TRBV5-6 few . TGTGCCAGCAGCTTGGCCGGGGGACAGTTACGCTCTGGGGCCAACGTCCTGACTTTC CASSLAGGQLRSGANVLTF
TRBJ1-1 TRBV12-3/TRBV12-4 . TRBD1 TGTGCCAGCAGCCGGCCGACAGGGGGTTTTTCCGCTAAAGCTTTCTTT CASSRPTGGFSAKAFF
TRBJ2-2 TRBV6-1 . . TGTGCCAGCAGTAGTCGACAGGGAGGGAACACCGGGGAGCTGTTTTTT CASSSRQGGNTGELFF
TRBJ2-7 TRBV5-1 many TRBD1 TGCGCCAGCAGCTTGGGACAGGGGGTCAACTACGAGCAGTACTTC CASSLGQGVNYEQYF
TRBJ1-6 TRBV7-3 many . TGTGCCAGCAGTGTCAGCACAAATTCACCCCTCCACTTT CASSVSTNSPLHF
TRBJ1-5 TRBV2 many TRBD1 TGTGCCAGCAGTACCGGGACAGGGAGAGTCTATAGCAATCAGCCCCAGCATTTT CASSTGTGRVYSNQPQHF
TRBJ1-1 TRBV5-1 . . TGCGCCAGCGGCCTAATGGGTATCCCTGAAGCTTTCTTT CASGLMGIPEAFF
TRBJ1-1 TRBV20-1 many . TGCAGTGCTAGAAGGTTGACCGGTGAAGCTTTCTTT CSARRLTGEAFF
TRBJ1-6 TRBV20-1 . . TGCAGTGCTGGAGACACTCGACAGGACTATAATTCACCCCTCCACTTT CSAGDTRQDYNSPLHF
TRBJ2-2 TRBV7-8 many . TGTGCCAGCAGCTTAGACCCAGAACCGGGGGAGCTGTTTTTT CASSLDPEPGELFF
TRBJ2-1 TRBV28 many . TGTGCCAGCAGTCCGCGCCTAGACTCCTACAATGAGCAGTTCTTC CASSPRLDSYNEQFF
TRBJ2-1 TRBV10-3 . . TGTGCCATCAGTGCGCCGGGACTTAACTCCTACAATGAGCAGTTCTTC CAISAPGLNSYNEQFF
TRBJ1-2 TRBV29-1 few . TGCAGCGTTGAAGATAGAACGATCGGCTACACCTTC CSVEDRTIGYTF
TRBJ2-5 TRBV11-2 . TRBD2 TGTGCCAGCAGCACGGCGCCGGGACTAGCGGGGGGGCAAGAGACCCAGTACTTC CASSTAPGLAGGQETQYF
TRBJ2-7 TRBV27 few . TGTGCCAGCAGCCGACTCCCGCGGGTGGCCTTGAACGAGCAGTACTTC CASSRLPRVALNEQYF
TRBJ1-5 TRBV5-5 . TRBD1 TGTGCCAGCAGCTCCGGGACAGGGCCAGCGCCCCAGCATTTT CASSSGTGPAPQHF
TRBJ2-1 TRBV6-1 . TRBD2 TGTGCCAGCAGTCTGGGACTAGCGGGGGGCTCCAATGAGCAGTTCTTC CASSLGLAGGSNEQFF
TRBJ2-7 TRBV6-1 . TRBD1 TGTGCCAGTGGGACAGGGCTCGAGCAGTACTTC CASGTGLEQYF
TRBJ1-2 TRBV2 . TRBD1 TGTGCCAGCAGTGGACAGGGGAAGGGCTATGGCTACACCTTC CASSGQGKGYGYTF
TRBJ1-2 TRBV18 many . TGTGCCAGCTCACTAGCACAACAGGGAGAAGGCTACACCTTC CASSLAQQGEGYTF
TRBJ2-7 TRBV9 few . TGTGCCAGCAGCGTAGCGGGGGACTACGAGCAGTACTTC CASSVAGDYEQYF
TRBJ1-1 TRBV29-1 few . TGCAGCGTTGGGCACAGGGAAGGGGACACTGAAGCTTTCTTT CSVGHREGDTEAFF
TRBJ2-2 TRBV5-8 many . TGTGCCAGCAGCTCCCGACAGAAGAACACCGGGGAGCTGTTTTTT CASSSRQKNTGELFF
TRBJ2-7 TRBV15 . . TGTGCCACCAGCAGAGGAGGGCTTTACGAGCAGTACTTC CATSRGGLYEQYF
TRBJ2-3 TRBV27 . . TGTGCCAGCATCAGCGCAGATACGCAGTATTTT CASISADTQYF
TRBJ1-2 TRBV30 many TRBD1 TGTGCCTGGAGTGTCCCCAAGGACAGGAACTATGGCTACACCTTC CAWSVPKDRNYGYTF
TRBJ1-6 TRBV30 many TRBD1 TGTGCCTGGAGTTCCCATACGACAGGGTTGGTTTCACCCCTCCACTTT CAWSSHTTGLVSPLHF
TRBJ2-7 TRBV20-1 many TRBD1 TGCAGTGCTAGAGGGACAGGAGCCTCTCTAACCTACGAGCAGTACTTC CSARGTGASLTYEQYF
TRBJ2-5 TRBV15 many . TGTGCCACCAGCCGGGGCGTTGCTGGAGAGACCCAGTACTTC CATSRGVAGETQYF